This section outlines one T cell receptor beta chain sequence together with its context. Its antigen is not known. MiXCR, run by TCRdb on the 5' RACE reads, gives a single entry per CDR3 protein. The sample holds nearly 350,000 distinct CDR3 sequences, approximately 13% seen once. The data were obtained in a study of T-cell memory formation after mild COVID-19. General observations from the study: CD4+ contracting clones were found mainly in CM and EM, and CD8+ ones in EMRA. Detection of some responders pre-infection suggested pre-existing cross-reactive memory T cells participated.

Trimming removed 3 bases from V and 3 bases from J, with 12 bases in between. The CDR3 is 14 residues long. The germline V gene has CDR1 SGDLS and CDR2 YYNGEE. The chain is built from TRBV9 and TRBJ1-1, with a weak D call TRBD1 (6 bases). The source material was PBMCs or a T cell subset sorted from them (not recorded which). The TCR was taken from a man in his late teens or twenties who had mild COVID-19 (a few samples of this study predate the infection). Cell type and time point are not known. DNA of the CDR3: TGTGCCAGCAGCGAGGGGGGTATGGACACTGAAGCTTTCTTT. Residues: CASSEGGMDTEAFF.